This T cell receptor (beta chain) was identified during a study of CD4 T cell repertoires in COVID-19. For the study at large: CFSE-low cells expanded approximately eleven days with IL-2, then restimulated with other coronavirus spikes. General study points: SARS-CoV and/or HKU1 spike cultures shared between roughly 6 and 27% of SARS-CoV-2 clonotypes. Several top expanded SARS-CoV-2-reactive clonotypes were shared by two or three memory subsets.

Germline values: CDR1 PRHDT, CDR2 FYEKMQ (reference sequence). Trimming took off 5 bases at V and 8 bases at J, with 26 bases between the two ends. This CDR3 is built from 17 residues. The method was immunoSEQ multiplex PCR; TCRdb's version includes in-frame clones alone and lacks a portion of them. The sample lists fewer than 25,000 clones, 93% occurring once. Sequencing was done directly on freshly isolated, uncultured memory T cells. This clone showed up just once. Its antigen is not identified. The V call is TRBV13, the J call TRBJ2-3, with D possibly being TRBD2 (5 bases). Source: circulating follicular helper CD4+ T cells (cTfh) from blood, taken before the COVID-19 pandemic. The TCR comes from a human donor who had COVID-19. CDR3 nucleotide sequence: TGTGCCAGCAGCCCCAGACCTGGGCCAGGAGGCGGTCCTACGCAGTATTTT. It specifies CASSPRPGPGGGPTQYF. Variable domain in full (rest from reference TRBV13 and TRBJ2-3): AAGVIQSPRHLIKEKRETATLKCYPIPRHDTVYWYQQGPGQDPQFLISFYEKMQSDKGSIPDRFSAQQFSDYHSELNMSSLELGDSALYFCASSPRPGPGGGPTQYFGPGTRLTVL.